This T cell receptor (beta chain) was recorded in a study of CD8 T cells in ankylosing spondylitis. In TCRdb, the 5' RACE reads were re-called with MiXCR into one record per CDR3 protein. The sample comprises 250,000 to 400,000 distinct CDR3 sequences, about 9.9% of which are singletons, and roughly a tenth rests with the top ten. This clonotype was seen at least ten times. Its antigen is not known. Study results and limitations: A TCR beta motif of fewer than ten highly homologous variants appeared characteristic of ankylosing spondylitis blood. Certain motif variants had earlier appeared in reactive arthritis synovial fluid and blood. Disease-associated clones were CD8+ and fairly uncommon in peripheral blood.

CDR1 SGHTA and CDR2 FQGNSA come from the germline V gene. V was trimmed by 5 bases and J by 6 bases, leaving 15 bases between them. This CDR3 is built from 14 residues. V is TRBV7-2 and J is TRBJ2-3, with D hard to call. The TCR originated in a female donor with ankylosing spondylitis or in good health (not recorded which). The sequencing sample was made of blood, either unsorted or a sorted T cell fraction (not recorded which). DNA for the CDR3: TGTGCCAGCAGCCGGGCTGTAGGCCTTGATACGCAGTATTTT. Protein: CASSRAVGLDTQYF.